This paragraph covers one T cell receptor beta chain sequence. Its antigen is currently unknown. The sample comes from a study of T cells in narcolepsy. Data came from immunoSEQ multiplex PCR; TCRdb stores just in-frame clones and leaves some out. In the table there are around 35,000 clones, around 80% of which are singletons. Broader study findings: Comparing one patient's CSF and blood CD4+ clonotypes highlighted HCRT- and TRIB2-specific autoreactive clonotypes.

CDR3 length: 15 residues. Germline V gene data show CDR1 as MNHEY and CDR2 as SVGAGI. Trimming stripped 2 bases from V and 0 bases from J, with 8 bases between. Sequencing was carried out using memory (CD45RA-) CD4+ T cells from blood. This TCR was recovered from a human donor in good health. The rearrangement uses TRBV6-5 and TRBJ2-1; a possible D gene is TRBD2 (5 bases). The CDR3 loop is CASSYERGSYNEQFF. The CDR3 nucleotides read TGTGCCAGCAGTTACGAACGGGGCTCCTACAATGAGCAGTTCTTC.